Following are 4 T cell receptor beta chains from one sample sequenced in a study of glioma-infiltrating T cells. TCR alpha and beta CDR3 regions were amplified from RNA using iRepertoire nested multiplex PCR. TCRdb analysed the multiplex PCR reads with MiXCR anew, one entry per CDR3 protein. The profile shows 84,000 or so distinct CDR3 sequences, around 23% of them singletons. What was sequenced was glioma tissue, nonneoplastic brain tissue, or PBMCs (not recorded which). The receptors were gathered from a human donor with low-grade glioma or glioblastoma, undergoing nonglioma brain surgery, or in good health (not recorded which).

The J gene is TRBJ1-5, the V gene TRBV19; D is ambiguous. Trimming took 1 base from V and 0 from J, leaving 10 bases between them. The CDR3 spans 16 residues. Germline CDR1 and CDR2: LNHDA and SQIVND (reference sequence). The CDR3, as DNA: TGTGCCAGTAGTATAGGGGGAGGATATAGCAATCAGCCCCAGCATTTT. This translates into CASSIGGGYSNQPQHF.

This clonotype was seen a few times. The rearrangement joins TRBV5-1 to TRBJ2-1; 7 bases agree with TRBD2. V trimming: 1 base; J trimming: 7 bases; junction bases outside the gene matches: 5. Germline V lookup: CDR1 SGHRS, CDR2 YFSETQ. The CDR3 length is 14 residues. This chain's CDR3 is CASSLHWTRNEQFF. CDR3 in DNA: TGCGCCAGCAGCTTGCACTGGACTAGGAATGAGCAGTTCTTC.

This clonotype was detected ten times or more. This chain connects TRBV10-3 to TRBJ1-1; TRBD1 aligns across 7 bases. The CDR3 sequence is 13 residues long. The germline V gene has CDR1 ENHRY and CDR2 SYGVKD. J lost 7 bases, V lost 4 bases, and 6 bases had no gene match. CDR3 coding DNA: TGTGCCATCAGTGCCCGACAGGGCGATGAAGCTTTCTTT. It translates to CAISARQGDEAFF.

This clonotype was detected only a few times. V is TRBV12-3 or TRBV12-4 and J is TRBJ2-1; 9 bases align to TRBD2. The CDR3 totals 15 residues. The V segment lost 4 bases and the J segment 7 bases; nucleotides outside the gene matches: 8. CDR3: CASSSVVSGSNEQFF. The CDR3 DNA is TGTGCCAGCAGTTCAGTTGTTAGCGGGAGTAATGAGCAGTTCTTC.